This T cell receptor beta chain comes out of a study of OX40 agonist ivuxolimab in advanced cancers. General study results and limits: In the 0.1-3.0 mg/kg groups, partial responders showed among the lowest expansion.

With respect to this clone: Its specificity is unknown.

Germline V gene sequence: CDR1 SGHTA, CDR2 FQGNSA. J was trimmed by 15 bases and V by 4 bases; bases with no gene match: 3. CDR3 size: 12 residues. Generated by immunoSEQ multiplex PCR, the TCRdb table keeps only in-frame clones and is missing some. There are about 36,000 clones in the sample; approximately 90% occur only once, and roughly 13% lies in the top ten. The receptor was derived from an adult with an advanced solid tumor such as melanoma, head and neck, liver or kidney cancer. V is TRBV7-2 and J is TRBJ2-1; 13 bases are a match to TRBD2. Material: CD4+ or CD8+ T cells sorted from blood, obtained in a trial of the OX40 agonist ivuxolimab. The CDR3 sequence is CASSSRTSGGFF. CDR3 coding DNA: TGTGCCAGCAGCTCGAGGACTAGCGGGGGGTTCTTC.